This TCR beta chain was sequenced during a study of beta chain features in type 1 diabetes. Each of the CD4+ naive, central memory, regulatory and stem cell-like memory populations was sorted via CD45RO/CCR7/CD25/CD127/CD95/CD27. Sequencing targeted expressed TCRB transcripts, as all isolated RNA had been reverse transcribed. The data were produced by immunoSEQ multiplex PCR, yet TCRdb's version contains in-frame clones alone and is incomplete. The sample includes hundreds of thousands of clones, more than 9% seen only once; the top ten take approximately 0.035%. Per the germline V gene, CDR1 is SGHAT and CDR2 is FQNNGV. This CDR3 is 15 amino acids long. V shed 1 base and J shed 4 bases, with 11 bases lying between them. General study points: cDNA-based sequencing might over-represent cells highly expressing TCR. A PCR bias possibly favoring shorter templates would apply equally to patients and controls.

The table lists this clone with a few counts. The antigen is not known. Sequenced: naive CD4+ T cells from blood. The sequence was obtained from a woman aged 18-29 years in good health. The gene calls are TRBV11-2 and TRBJ1-5; D ambiguous. The CDR3 region has the DNA TGTGCCAGCAGCTTAGGCCAGGCATCAAATCAGCCCCAGCATTTT. Its translation is CASSLGQASNQPQHF.